Sequencing of this T cell receptor (beta chain) was carried out in a study of blood T cell repertoires in COVID-19. Looking at the study overall: T cells, B-cell-depleted T cells, or PBMCs provided the cDNA or gDNA that served as material.

Source study methods: From reference gene primer amplification, estimates of nucleated cell counts were derived. Assay used: immunoSEQ multiplex PCR; TCRdb lists only in-frame clones, some missing. That table supplies the V and J calls and clone size; D and trimming were determined from the DNA. The sample has fewer than 500,000 clones; 81% are singletons. There are 15 residues in the CDR3. The germline V gene encodes CDR1 SGHAT and CDR2 FQNNGV. V lost 2 bases, J lost 0 bases, and 8 bases lay in between. This clone was counted between two and nine times. The receptor was isolated from a human donor with acute or convalescent COVID-19. The donor label of this sample is uncertain. Sequences were obtained from peripheral blood. This chain connects TRBV11-2 to TRBJ1-3; D not resolved. The CDR3 protein is CASSLSVFSGNTIYF. The DNA of the CDR3 is TGTGCCAGCAGCTTATCTGTGTTCTCTGGAAACACCATATATTTT.